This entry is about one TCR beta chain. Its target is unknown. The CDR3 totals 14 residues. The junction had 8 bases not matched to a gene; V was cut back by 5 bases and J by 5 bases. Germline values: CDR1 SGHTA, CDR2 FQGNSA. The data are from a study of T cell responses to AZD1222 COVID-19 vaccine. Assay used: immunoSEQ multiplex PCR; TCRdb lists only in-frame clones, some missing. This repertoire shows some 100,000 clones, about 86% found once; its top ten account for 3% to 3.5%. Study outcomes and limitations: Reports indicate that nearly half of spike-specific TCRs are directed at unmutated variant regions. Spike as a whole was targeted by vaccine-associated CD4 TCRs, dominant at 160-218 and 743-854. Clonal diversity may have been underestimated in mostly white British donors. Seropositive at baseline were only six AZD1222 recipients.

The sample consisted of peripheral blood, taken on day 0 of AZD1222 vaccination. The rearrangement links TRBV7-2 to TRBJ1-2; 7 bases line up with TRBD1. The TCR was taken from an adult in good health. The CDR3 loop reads CASSARQGPYGYTF. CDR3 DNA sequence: TGTGCCAGCAGCGCCAGACAGGGTCCTTATGGCTACACCTTC.